The clone carrying this T cell receptor (beta chain) was found a few times. The target antigen is unknown. TCRdb re-derived calls from the 5' RACE reads in MiXCR, one entry per CDR3 protein. The sample has a few hundred thousand distinct CDR3 sequences; over 9% are singletons. This record belongs to a study of T-cell memory formation after mild COVID-19. Germline V gene data show CDR1 as LGHDT and CDR2 as YNNKEL (reference sequence). The V gene end was trimmed by 0 bases and the J gene end by 11 bases; junction bases not matched to a gene: 3. The CDR3 covers 13 residues. Study-level results: Nothing confirmed that second-wave clones peaking on day 37 were specific for SARS-CoV-2.

The TCR sequence derives from a young man who had mild COVID-19 (a few samples of this study predate the infection). Cell type and time point are not known. Material: PBMCs or a T cell subset sorted from them (not recorded which). J is TRBJ2-3 and V is TRBV3-1; 9 nucleotides match TRBD2. In DNA, the CDR3 is TGTGCCAGCAGCCAAGATGTAGCGGGGGAGCAGTATTTT. Translating gives CASSQDVAGEQYF.